The rows below give T cell receptor beta chains drawn from one sample of a study. TCRdb ran MiXCR on the RT-PCR reads and lists one entry per CDR3 protein. Of almost 700,000 distinct CDR3 sequences in the sample, 13% to 15% are singletons; the top ten hold 3.6%. The sequencing input was memory CD4+ T cells from blood. All receptors come from a female donor in good health, serving as a healthy control. Each CDR3 is given with its conserved first and last residue. A D gene is named only where the DNA matches it firmly. The listing skips clone size in some rows; elsewhere it reads once, few, many or a size class.

J: TRBJ1-4
size: many
V: TRBV4-3
D: TRBD1
CDR3: CASSQGQGLGGATNEKLFF
DNA: TGCGCCAGCAGCCAAGGACAGGGCCTAGGTGGTGCAACTAATGAAAAACTGTTTTTT

J: TRBJ2-7
size: NA
V: TRBV20-1
D: TRBD2
CDR3: CSAKQAGGREQYF
DNA: TGCAGTGCTAAACAAGCGGGGGGGAGGGAGCAGTACTTC

J: TRBJ1-4
size: few
V: TRBV20-1
D: TRBD1
CDR3: CSARDQTGGTEKLFF
DNA: TGCAGTGCTAGAGACCAGACAGGGGGCACGGAAAAACTGTTTTTT

J: TRBJ2-1
size: many
V: TRBV6-2/TRBV6-3
D: NA
CDR3: CASSSQVSWYEQFF
DNA: TGTGCCAGCAGTTCACAGGTTTCGTGGTATGAGCAGTTCTTC

J: TRBJ2-4
size: many
V: TRBV6-4
D: NA
CDR3: CASSPAGSVNIQYF
DNA: TGTGCCAGCAGCCCGGCGGGCTCTGTAAACATTCAGTACTTC

J: TRBJ2-3
size: many
V: TRBV27
D: TRBD2
CDR3: CASRRRGGGADTQYF
DNA: TGTGCCAGCAGACGACGGGGCGGGGGAGCAGATACGCAGTATTTT

J: TRBJ1-2
size: many
V: TRBV3-1
D: TRBD1
CDR3: CASSQGPQGEHGYTF
DNA: TGTGCCAGCAGCCAAGGCCCTCAGGGGGAGCATGGCTACACCTTC

J: TRBJ2-5
size: many
V: TRBV20-1
D: NA
CDR3: CSARDRRASLETQYF
DNA: TGCAGTGCTAGAGATCGCAGGGCTAGCTTAGAGACCCAGTACTTC

J: TRBJ2-5
size: NA
V: TRBV6-2/TRBV6-3
D: NA
CDR3: CASSYWTPDGETQYF
DNA: TGTGCCAGCAGTTACTGGACACCGGATGGGGAGACCCAGTACTTC

J: TRBJ2-7
size: NA
V: TRBV28
D: TRBD1
CDR3: CASSLYRGPPGEQYF
DNA: TGTGCCAGCAGTTTATACAGGGGGCCCCCAGGCGAGCAGTACTTC

J: TRBJ2-5
size: few
V: TRBV9
D: NA
CDR3: CASSVQRGAGETQYF
DNA: TGTGCCAGCAGCGTCCAGAGGGGGGCTGGGGAGACCCAGTACTTC

J: TRBJ1-1
size: NA
V: TRBV20-1
D: NA
CDR3: CSARVGESTEAFF
DNA: TGCAGTGCTAGAGTGGGCGAGAGCACTGAAGCTTTCTTT

J: TRBJ2-7
size: NA
V: TRBV5-4
D: TRBD2
CDR3: CASSSGLAGVEYF
DNA: TGTGCCAGCAGCTCAGGACTAGCGGGAGTGGAGTACTTC

J: TRBJ1-5
size: many
V: TRBV7-6
D: TRBD1
CDR3: CASSLRTGGNQPQHF
DNA: TGTGCCAGCAGCTTAAGGACAGGGGGCAATCAGCCCCAGCATTTT

J: TRBJ1-2
size: few
V: TRBV12-3/TRBV12-4
D: NA
CDR3: CASIGVGGRGYTF
DNA: TGTGCCAGCATCGGGGTGGGAGGGCGAGGCTACACCTTC

J: TRBJ1-2
size: few
V: TRBV24-1
D: NA
CDR3: CATSDYRGFYGYTF
DNA: TGTGCCACCAGTGATTACCGGGGATTCTATGGCTACACCTTC

J: TRBJ2-7
size: many
V: TRBV20-1
D: TRBD2
CDR3: CSARPGLHTYEQYF
DNA: TGCAGTGCTAGACCGGGACTACACACCTACGAGCAGTACTTC

J: TRBJ1-1
size: many
V: TRBV6-2/TRBV6-3
D: NA
CDR3: CASTRGMNTEAFF
DNA: TGTGCCAGCACGCGGGGCATGAACACTGAAGCTTTCTTT

J: TRBJ2-2
size: NA
V: TRBV15
D: NA
CDR3: CATSKGFANTGELFF
DNA: TGTGCCACCAGCAAGGGGTTCGCGAACACCGGGGAGCTGTTTTTT

J: TRBJ1-1
size: NA
V: TRBV10-2
D: NA
CDR3: CASHIDGGRTEAFF
DNA: TGCGCCAGCCATATAGATGGGGGGCGGACTGAAGCTTTCTTT

J: TRBJ1-5
size: NA
V: TRBV19
D: NA
CDR3: CASSMVTGSNQPQHF
DNA: TGTGCCAGTAGTATGGTAACAGGGAGCAATCAGCCCCAGCATTTT

J: TRBJ2-2
size: few
V: TRBV7-9
D: TRBD1
CDR3: CASRGQGTPGELFF
DNA: TGTGCCTCGCGGGGACAGGGTACTCCCGGGGAGCTGTTTTTT

J: TRBJ2-7
size: many
V: TRBV7-2
D: TRBD2
CDR3: CASSLAGGYEQYF
DNA: TGTGCCAGCAGCTTAGCGGGGGGGTACGAGCAGTACTTC

J: TRBJ1-1
size: once
V: TRBV20-1
D: NA
CDR3: CSASHQGGGTEAFF
DNA: TGCAGTGCTAGCCATCAAGGGGGGGGAACTGAAGCTTTCTTT

J: TRBJ2-3
size: many
V: TRBV12-3/TRBV12-4
D: NA
CDR3: CASSLRERTDTQYF
DNA: TGTGCCAGCAGTTTACGGGAACGCACAGATACGCAGTATTTT

J: TRBJ2-5
size: many
V: TRBV10-3
D: TRBD2
CDR3: CAISGSGIETQYF
DNA: TGTGCCATCAGTGGGAGCGGGATTGAGACCCAGTACTTC

J: TRBJ2-7
size: few
V: TRBV5-1
D: TRBD2
CDR3: CASSWTSGSLLEQYF
DNA: TGCGCCAGCAGCTGGACTAGCGGGAGTCTCCTCGAGCAGTACTTC

J: TRBJ1-1
size: NA
V: TRBV20-1
D: NA
CDR3: CSARSGADTEAFF
DNA: TGCAGTGCTAGATCGGGGGCTGACACTGAAGCTTTCTTT

J: TRBJ1-2
size: few
V: TRBV5-5
D: NA
CDR3: CASSFRGLDYGYTF
DNA: TGTGCCAGCAGCTTCCGAGGGTTGGACTATGGCTACACCTTC

J: TRBJ1-2
size: NA
V: TRBV6-1
D: NA
CDR3: CASSEVDRLYGYTF
DNA: TGTGCCAGCAGTGAAGTTGACAGATTATATGGCTACACCTTC

J: TRBJ2-1
size: NA
V: TRBV5-1
D: TRBD2
CDR3: CASSLDGQSGTRQFF
DNA: TGCGCCAGCAGCTTGGATGGACAGTCCGGGACTAGGCAGTTCTTC

J: TRBJ2-3
size: few
V: TRBV7-3
D: NA
CDR3: CASSFSGLITDTQYF
DNA: TGTGCCAGCAGCTTTTCGGGACTCATCACAGATACGCAGTATTTT

J: TRBJ1-5
size: few
V: TRBV11-2
D: NA
CDR3: CASSVGVNSNQPQHF
DNA: TGTGCCAGCAGCGTCGGTGTTAATAGCAATCAGCCCCAGCATTTT

J: TRBJ2-5
size: NA
V: TRBV9
D: NA
CDR3: CASTPGRTGGETQYF
DNA: TGTGCCAGCACCCCCGGGCGGACCGGCGGGGAGACCCAGTACTTC

J: TRBJ2-1
size: few
V: TRBV5-6
D: NA
CDR3: CASSFITGLEQFF
DNA: TGTGCCAGCAGCTTTATTACCGGGCTCGAGCAGTTCTTC

J: TRBJ2-1
size: NA
V: TRBV4-1
D: NA
CDR3: CASSQANSYAEQFF
DNA: TGCGCCAGCAGCCAAGCAAATAGTTATGCTGAGCAGTTCTTC

J: TRBJ2-3
size: NA
V: TRBV20-1
D: NA
CDR3: CSARDRWRADTQYF
DNA: TGCAGTGCTAGAGATCGTTGGAGGGCAGATACGCAGTATTTT

J: TRBJ1-1
size: NA
V: TRBV4-1
D: TRBD1
CDR3: CASSQAQGPEAFF
DNA: TGCGCCAGCAGCCAGGCACAGGGGCCTGAAGCTTTCTTT

J: TRBJ1-5
size: few
V: TRBV6-1
D: TRBD1
CDR3: CASSEVGGGYQPQHF
DNA: TGTGCCAGCAGTGAAGTAGGGGGCGGGTATCAGCCCCAGCATTTT

J: TRBJ2-5
size: few
V: TRBV15
D: NA
CDR3: CATSRGAVLQETQYF
DNA: TGTGCCACCAGCAGGGGGGCAGTGTTACAAGAGACCCAGTACTTC

J: TRBJ2-7
size: few
V: TRBV6-2/TRBV6-3
D: TRBD2
CDR3: CASSPRLAGLYEQYF
DNA: TGTGCCAGCAGCCCCAGACTAGCGGGACTCTACGAGCAGTACTTC

J: TRBJ2-5
size: few
V: TRBV9
D: TRBD2
CDR3: CASSVGISGAHQETQYF
DNA: TGTGCCAGCAGCGTAGGTATTAGCGGGGCCCACCAAGAGACCCAGTACTTC

J: TRBJ1-2
size: NA
V: TRBV5-1
D: TRBD1
CDR3: CASSAGTGHGYTF
DNA: TGCGCCAGCAGCGCCGGGACAGGGCATGGCTACACCTTC

J: TRBJ2-1
size: many
V: TRBV5-1
D: NA
CDR3: CASHQSGSSYNEQFF
DNA: TGCGCCAGCCACCAGAGCGGGTCTTCCTACAATGAGCAGTTCTTC

J: TRBJ2-7
size: NA
V: TRBV28
D: NA
CDR3: CARGGQPGGEQYF
DNA: TGTGCCAGAGGGGGACAGCCCGGGGGGGAGCAGTACTTC

J: TRBJ2-1
size: NA
V: TRBV9
D: NA
CDR3: CASSVGFQEQFF
DNA: TGTGCCAGCAGCGTAGGCTTCCAGGAGCAGTTCTTC

J: TRBJ2-7
size: many
V: TRBV6-5
D: TRBD2
CDR3: CASSYLRTSGAYEQYF
DNA: TGTGCCAGCAGTTACCTCCGGACTAGCGGGGCCTACGAGCAGTACTTC